This T cell receptor (beta chain) was profiled in a study of early T cells in non-severe SARS-CoV-2 infection. Across the whole study: Sequencing used unsorted whole-blood bulk RNA, so chains lack pairing. Study-level points and caveats: In VDJdb matching, anti-spike CD8 responses were favored while private and CD4 specificities went missing.

The V gene lost 0 bases and the J gene lost 4 bases, with 17 bases spanning the gap. CDR1 and CDR2 (germline): SGHDT, YYEEEE. This CDR3 has 16 amino acids. Individual cDNA molecules each received unique molecular identifiers attached to them. TCRdb re-called the 5' RACE reads with MiXCR, one entry per CDR3 protein. The data hold roughly 67,000 distinct CDR3 sequences, with approximately 10% observed a single time. As for this clonotype: Its antigen remains unknown.

Material for sequencing was whole blood. The genes are TRBV5-6 and TRBJ2-7; D not resolved. This sequence was found in an adult who was a healthcare worker with PCR-confirmed SARS-CoV-2 infection or an uninfected control (not recorded which). CDR3 sequence reads: CASSLASSSLGYEQYF. CDR3 nucleotide sequence: TGTGCCAGCAGCTTGGCCAGCTCTTCACTCGGATACGAGCAGTACTTC.